This T cell receptor (beta chain) originates from a study of spatial heterogeneity in lung cancer. Study-wide findings and caveats: Expanded intratumoral alpha and beta TCR counts tracked tumor mutation counts.

This clonotype appeared many times. The target antigen is unknown. In TCRdb, the 5' RACE reads were re-called with MiXCR into one record per CDR3 protein. The sample shows over 15,000 distinct CDR3 sequences, 7% of them seen only once. V lost 5 bases, J lost 6 bases, and 6 bases stayed unmatched. Germline values: CDR1 SGHVS, CDR2 FNYEAQ. This CDR3 is 15 amino acids long. Time point specified: sample taken at primary tumor resection. The sequences come from lung tumor tissue, collected at surgery. This rearrangement joins TRBV7-6 to TRBJ1-5; 11 bases line up with TRBD1. The TCR sequence derives from a female donor with early-stage non-small cell lung cancer. DNA of the CDR3: TGTGCCAGCAGCGGACAGGGGGCGCGAGGTCAGCCCCAGCATTTT. This translates into CASSGQGARGQPQHF.